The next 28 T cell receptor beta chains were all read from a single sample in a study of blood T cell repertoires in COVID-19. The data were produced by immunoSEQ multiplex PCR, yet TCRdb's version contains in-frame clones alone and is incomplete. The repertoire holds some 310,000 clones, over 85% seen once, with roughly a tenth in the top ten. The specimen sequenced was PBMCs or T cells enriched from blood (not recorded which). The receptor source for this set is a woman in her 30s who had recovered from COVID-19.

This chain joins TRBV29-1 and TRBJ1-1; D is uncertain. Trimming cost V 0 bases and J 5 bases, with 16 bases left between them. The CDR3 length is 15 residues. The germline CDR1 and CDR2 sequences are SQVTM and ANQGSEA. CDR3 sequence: CSVEDFRDFHTEAFF. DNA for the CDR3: TGCAGCGTTGAAGATTTTCGGGATTTTCATACTGAAGCTTTCTTT. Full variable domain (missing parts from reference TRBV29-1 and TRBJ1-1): SAVISQKPSRDICQRGTSLTIQCQVDSQVTMMFWYRQQPGQSLTLIATANQGSEATYESGFVIDKFPISRPNLTFSTLTVSNMSPEDSSIYLCSVEDFRDFHTEAFFGQGTRLTVV.

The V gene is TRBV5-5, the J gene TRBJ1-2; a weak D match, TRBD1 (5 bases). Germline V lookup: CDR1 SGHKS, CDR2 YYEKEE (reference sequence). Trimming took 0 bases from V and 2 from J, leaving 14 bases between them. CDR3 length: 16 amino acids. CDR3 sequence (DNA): TGTGCCAGCAGCTTGGATCGTCCCCGGGGGAACTATGGCTACACCTTC. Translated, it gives CASSLDRPRGNYGYTF.

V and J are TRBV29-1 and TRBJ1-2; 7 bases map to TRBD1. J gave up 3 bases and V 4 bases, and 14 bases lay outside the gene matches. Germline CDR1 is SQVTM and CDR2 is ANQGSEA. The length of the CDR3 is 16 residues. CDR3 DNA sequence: TGCAGCGTTGGGCTTGAGGGGGCAGGTTCCTACTATGGCTACACCTTC. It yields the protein CSVGLEGAGSYYGYTF.

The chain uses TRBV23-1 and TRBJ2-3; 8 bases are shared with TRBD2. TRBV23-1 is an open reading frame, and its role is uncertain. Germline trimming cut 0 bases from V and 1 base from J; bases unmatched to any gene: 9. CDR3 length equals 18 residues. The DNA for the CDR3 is TGCGCCAGCAGTCAATCTTGCGAGAGGGGACTAGGCACAGATACGCAGTATTTT. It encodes CASSQSCERGLGTDTQYF.

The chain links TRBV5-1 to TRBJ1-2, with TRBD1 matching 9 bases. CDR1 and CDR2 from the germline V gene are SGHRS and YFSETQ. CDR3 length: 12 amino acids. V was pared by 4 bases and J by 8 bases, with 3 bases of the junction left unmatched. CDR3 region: CASSTGTGGYTF. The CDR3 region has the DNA TGCGCCAGCAGCACAGGGACAGGGGGCTACACCTTC.

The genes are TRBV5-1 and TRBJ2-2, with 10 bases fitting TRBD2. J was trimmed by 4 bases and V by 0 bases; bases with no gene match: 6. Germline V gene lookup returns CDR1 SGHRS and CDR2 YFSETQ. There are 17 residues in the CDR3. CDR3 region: CASSLERAGGPTGELFF. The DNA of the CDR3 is TGCGCCAGCAGCTTGGAAAGAGCGGGAGGGCCCACCGGGGAGCTGTTTTTT.

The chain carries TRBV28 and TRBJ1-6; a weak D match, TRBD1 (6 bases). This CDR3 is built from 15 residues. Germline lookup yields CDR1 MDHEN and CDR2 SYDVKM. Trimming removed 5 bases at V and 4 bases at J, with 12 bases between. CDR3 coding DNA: TGTGCCAGCAGTCAAGGGACAAATTATAATTCACCCCTCCACTTT. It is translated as CASSQGTNYNSPLHF.

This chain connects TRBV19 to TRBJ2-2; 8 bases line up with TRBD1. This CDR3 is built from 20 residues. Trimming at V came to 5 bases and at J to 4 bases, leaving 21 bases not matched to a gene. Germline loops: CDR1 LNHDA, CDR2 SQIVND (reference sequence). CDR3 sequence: CASSSRGTATGVFGTGELFF. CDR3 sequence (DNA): TGTGCCAGTAGTTCGAGGGGTACCGCGACAGGGGTTTTTGGCACCGGGGAGCTGTTTTTT.

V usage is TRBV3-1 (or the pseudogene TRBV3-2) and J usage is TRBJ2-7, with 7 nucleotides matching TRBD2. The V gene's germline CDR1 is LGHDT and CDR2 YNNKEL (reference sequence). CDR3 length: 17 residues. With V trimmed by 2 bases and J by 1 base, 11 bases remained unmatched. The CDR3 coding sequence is TGTGCCAGCAGCCAACTGACCGGGACTAATAGATCCTACGAGCAGTACTTC. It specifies CASSQLTGTNRSYEQYF.

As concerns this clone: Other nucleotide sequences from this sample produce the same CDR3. CDR3 in amino acids: CASSLSGTSGYNEQFF. Here the CDR3 DNA reads TGCGCCAGCAGCTTATCCGGGACTAGCGGATACAATGAGCAGTTCTTC. The rearrangement uses TRBV5-1 and TRBJ2-1; 11 bases are a match to TRBD2. CDR1 and CDR2 from the germline V gene are SGHRS and YFSETQ. With V trimmed by 2 bases and J by 4 bases, 5 bases remained unmatched. This CDR3 is 16 amino acids long.

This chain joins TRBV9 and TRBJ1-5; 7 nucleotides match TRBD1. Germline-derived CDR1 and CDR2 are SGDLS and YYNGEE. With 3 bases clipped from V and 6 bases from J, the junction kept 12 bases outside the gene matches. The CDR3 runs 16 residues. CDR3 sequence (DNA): TGTGCCAGCAGCGCACAAGACCCTCACAGGGGTCAGCCCCAGCATTTT. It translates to CASSAQDPHRGQPQHF. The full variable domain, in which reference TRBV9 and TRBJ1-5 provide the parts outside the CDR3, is DSGVTQTPKHLITATGQRVTLRCSPRSGDLSVYWYQQSLDQGLQFLIQYYNGEERAKGNILERFSAQQFPDLHSELNLSSLELGDSALYFCASSAQDPHRGQPQHFGDGTRLSIL.

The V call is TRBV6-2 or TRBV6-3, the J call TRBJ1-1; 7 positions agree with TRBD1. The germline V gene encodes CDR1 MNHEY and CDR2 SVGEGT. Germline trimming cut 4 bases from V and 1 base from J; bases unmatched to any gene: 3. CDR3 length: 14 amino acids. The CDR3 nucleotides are TGTGCCAGCAGTTTCCGGACAGGGAACACTGAAGCTTTCTTT. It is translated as CASSFRTGNTEAFF.

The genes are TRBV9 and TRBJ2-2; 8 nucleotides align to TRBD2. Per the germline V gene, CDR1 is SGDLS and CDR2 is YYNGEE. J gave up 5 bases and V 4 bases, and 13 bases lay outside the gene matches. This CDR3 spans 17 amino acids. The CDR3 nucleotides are TGTGCCAGCAGCCCCCGGGGAAGCGGGAGCGTAACCGGGGAGCTGTTTTTT. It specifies CASSPRGSGSVTGELFF. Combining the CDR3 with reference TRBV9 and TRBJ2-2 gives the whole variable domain DSGVTQTPKHLITATGQRVTLRCSPRSGDLSVYWYQQSLDQGLQFLIQYYNGEERAKGNILERFSAQQFPDLHSELNLSSLELGDSALYFCASSPRGSGSVTGELFFGEGSRLTVL.

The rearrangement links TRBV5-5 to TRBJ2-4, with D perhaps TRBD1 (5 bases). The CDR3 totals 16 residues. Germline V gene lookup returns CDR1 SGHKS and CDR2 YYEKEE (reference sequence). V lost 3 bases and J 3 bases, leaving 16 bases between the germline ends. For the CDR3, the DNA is TGTGCCAGCAGCTCACCGGAAGGGCAGGGCAAAAACATTCAGTACTTC. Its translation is CASSSPEGQGKNIQYF.

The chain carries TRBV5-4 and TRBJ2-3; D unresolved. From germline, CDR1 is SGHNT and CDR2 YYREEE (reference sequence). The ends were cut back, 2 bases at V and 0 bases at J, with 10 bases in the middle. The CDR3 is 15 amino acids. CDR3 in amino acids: CASSFPSTSTDTQYF. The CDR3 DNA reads TGTGCCAGCAGCTTCCCGTCCACTAGCACAGATACGCAGTATTTT.

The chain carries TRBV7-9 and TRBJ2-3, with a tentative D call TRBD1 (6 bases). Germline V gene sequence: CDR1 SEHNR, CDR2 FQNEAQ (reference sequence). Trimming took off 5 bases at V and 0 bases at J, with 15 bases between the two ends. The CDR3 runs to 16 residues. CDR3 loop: CASSPPGAPSTDTQYF. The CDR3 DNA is TGTGCCAGCAGCCCGCCAGGGGCCCCTAGCACAGATACGCAGTATTTT.

The CDR3 DNA follows: TGCGCCAGCAGCCAAGTTTCTAGCGGGAGACCCTACAATGAGCAGTTCTTC. Residues: CASSQVSSGRPYNEQFF. V is TRBV4-1 and J is TRBJ2-1, with 10 bases lining up with TRBD2. CDR1 is MGHRA, CDR2 YSYEKL, per germline. The CDR3 has 17 amino acids. The ends lost 1 base at V and 2 bases at J; junction bases unmatched: 5.

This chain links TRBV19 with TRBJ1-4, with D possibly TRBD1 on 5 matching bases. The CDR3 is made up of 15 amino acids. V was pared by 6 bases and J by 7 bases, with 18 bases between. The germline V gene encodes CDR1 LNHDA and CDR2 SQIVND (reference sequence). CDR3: CASSRRGEAGEKLFF. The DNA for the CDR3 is TGTGCCAGTAGCAGACGGGGGGAGGCCGGTGAAAAACTGTTTTTT.

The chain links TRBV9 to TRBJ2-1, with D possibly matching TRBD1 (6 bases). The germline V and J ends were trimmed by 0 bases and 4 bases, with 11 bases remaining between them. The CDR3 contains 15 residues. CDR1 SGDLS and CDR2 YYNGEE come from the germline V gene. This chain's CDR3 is CASSVEPGDYNEQFF. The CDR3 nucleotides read TGTGCCAGCAGCGTAGAACCAGGGGATTACAATGAGCAGTTCTTC.

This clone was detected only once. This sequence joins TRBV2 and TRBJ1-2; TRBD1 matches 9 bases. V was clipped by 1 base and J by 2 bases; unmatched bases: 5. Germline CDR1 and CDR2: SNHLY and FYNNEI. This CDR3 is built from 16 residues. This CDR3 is CASSEDGTGPNYGYTF. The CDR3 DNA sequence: TGTGCCAGCAGTGAAGACGGGACAGGGCCAAACTATGGCTACACCTTC.

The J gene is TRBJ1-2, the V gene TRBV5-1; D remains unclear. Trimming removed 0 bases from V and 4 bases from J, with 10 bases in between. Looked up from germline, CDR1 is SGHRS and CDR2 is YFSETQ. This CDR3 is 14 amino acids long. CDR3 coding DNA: TGCGCCAGCAGCTTGGCGGGTTTGTCCTATGGCTACACCTTC. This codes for CASSLAGLSYGYTF.

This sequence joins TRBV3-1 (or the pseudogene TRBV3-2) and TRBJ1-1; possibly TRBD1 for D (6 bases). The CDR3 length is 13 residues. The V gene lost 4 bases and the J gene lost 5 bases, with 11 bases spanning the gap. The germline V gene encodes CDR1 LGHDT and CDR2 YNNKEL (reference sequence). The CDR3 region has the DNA TGTGCCAGCAGCCTTACAGGGATGACTGAAGCTTTCTTT. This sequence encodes CASSLTGMTEAFF.

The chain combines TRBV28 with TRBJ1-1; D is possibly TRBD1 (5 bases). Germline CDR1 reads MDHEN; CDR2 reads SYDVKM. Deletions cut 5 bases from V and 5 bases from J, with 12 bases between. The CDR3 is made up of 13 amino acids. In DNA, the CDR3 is TGTGCCAGCAGTGTAACCGGGGGAACTGAAGCTTTCTTT. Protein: CASSVTGGTEAFF.

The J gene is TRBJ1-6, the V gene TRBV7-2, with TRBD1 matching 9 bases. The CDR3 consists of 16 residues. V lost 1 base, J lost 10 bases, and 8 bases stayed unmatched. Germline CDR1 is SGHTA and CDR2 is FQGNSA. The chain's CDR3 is CASSLEGGTGYSPLHF. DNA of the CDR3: TGTGCCAGCAGCTTAGAAGGCGGGACAGGGTACTCACCCCTCCACTTT.

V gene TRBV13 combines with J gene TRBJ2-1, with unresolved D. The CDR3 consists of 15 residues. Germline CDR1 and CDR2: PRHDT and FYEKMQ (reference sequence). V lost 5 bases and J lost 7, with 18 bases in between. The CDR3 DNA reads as TGTGCCAGCAGCGCTCCCCCCGGAGATATAAATGAGCAGTTCTTC. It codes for CASSAPPGDINEQFF.

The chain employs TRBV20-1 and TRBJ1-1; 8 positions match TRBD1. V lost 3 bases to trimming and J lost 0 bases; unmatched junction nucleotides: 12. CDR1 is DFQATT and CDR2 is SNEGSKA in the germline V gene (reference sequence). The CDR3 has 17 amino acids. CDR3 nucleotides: TGCAGTGCTAGTCCCTGGACAGGGCTCCCTATGAACACTGAAGCTTTCTTT. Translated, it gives CSASPWTGLPMNTEAFF.

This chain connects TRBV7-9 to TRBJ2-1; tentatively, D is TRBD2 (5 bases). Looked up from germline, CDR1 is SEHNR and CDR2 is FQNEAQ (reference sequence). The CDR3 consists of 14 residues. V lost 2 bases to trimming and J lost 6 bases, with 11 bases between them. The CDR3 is CASSLLVTSNEQFF. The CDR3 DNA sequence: TGTGCCAGCAGCTTACTAGTTACTAGCAATGAGCAGTTCTTC.

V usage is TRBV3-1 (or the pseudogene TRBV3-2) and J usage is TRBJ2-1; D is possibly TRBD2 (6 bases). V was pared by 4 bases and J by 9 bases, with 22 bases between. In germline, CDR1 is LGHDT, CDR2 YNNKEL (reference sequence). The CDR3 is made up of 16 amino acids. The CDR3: CASSRRGIRDLGEQFF. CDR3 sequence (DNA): TGTGCCAGCAGCCGTCGCGGGATTCGGGATTTAGGTGAGCAGTTCTTC.